The clone carrying this T cell receptor beta chain has a handful of counts. This record comes from a study of control samples from healthy donors and cancer patients. Per germline, CDR1 SGHAT and CDR2 FQDESV (reference sequence). CDR3 length: 14 residues. V was clipped by 5 bases and J by 6 bases; unmatched bases: 7. Generated by immunoSEQ multiplex PCR, the TCRdb table keeps only in-frame clones and is missing some. The sample holds about 120,000 clones; 88% are singletons and the top ten take around 3.4%. The sequenced sample was blood. The clonotype was recovered from a man in his forties or fifties in good health. V usage is TRBV11-1 and J usage is TRBJ1-2; 9 bases fit TRBD1. This CDR3 reads CASSTGQGYHGYTF. The CDR3 DNA is TGTGCCAGCAGCACGGGACAGGGATACCATGGCTACACCTTC.